Presented here are 11 T cell receptor beta chains from one specimen sequenced in a study of T cells in Graves' hyperthyroidism and ophthalmopathy. RNA transcripts served as the template for amplifying TCR beta CDR3 regions. Initially, a first-round RT-PCR of the TCR CDR3 employed the HTBI primer set. TCRdb reanalysed the multiplex PCR reads using MiXCR and keeps one entry per CDR3 protein. The data hold fewer than 850,000 distinct CDR3 sequences, with around 16% observed a single time. Sample: blood. The source of these receptors is a man aged 50-60 years with Graves' hyperthyroidism.

This clonotype was observed a handful of times. The chain carries TRBV19 and TRBJ1-5, with 10 nucleotides matching TRBD1. V shed 7 bases and J 1 base; nucleotides not matched to a gene: 7. Germline V gene sequence: CDR1 LNHDA, CDR2 SQIVND (reference sequence). This CDR3 comprises 16 residues. The CDR3 sequence: CASTRKGQGSNQPQHF. The CDR3 region has the DNA TGTGCCAGTACCCGAAAGGGACAGGGGAGCAATCAGCCCCAGCATTTT.

The chain couples TRBV6-5 to TRBJ2-7, with 7 bases identical to TRBD1. V lost 0 bases and J lost 2; bases outside the gene matches: 4. CDR3 length: 15 amino acids. Germline V lookup: CDR1 MNHEY, CDR2 SVGAGI. The CDR3 loop is CASSYSGQVPYEQYF. The CDR3 nucleotides read TGTGCCAGCAGTTACTCCGGACAGGTACCCTACGAGCAGTACTTC.

The V gene is TRBV19, the J gene TRBJ2-6; weak D call: TRBD2 (5 bases). Trimming took off 6 bases at V and 0 bases at J, with 9 bases between the two ends. The CDR3 spans 15 residues. CDR1 is LNHDA, CDR2 SQIVND, per germline (reference sequence). The CDR3 sequence: CASRLGSSGANVLTF. The CDR3 coding sequence is TGTGCCAGTAGGCTAGGGAGCTCTGGGGCCAACGTCCTGACTTTC.

This clonotype was seen many times. V is TRBV11-2 and J is TRBJ2-1; TRBD2 agrees at 8 bases. CDR1 is SGHAT, CDR2 FQNNGV, per germline. V was pared by 2 bases and J by 5 bases, with 5 bases of the junction left unmatched. CDR3 length: 15 residues. The CDR3 region has the DNA TGTGCCAGCAGCTTAAAATTACTAGCGGACAATGAGCAGTTCTTC. It is translated as CASSLKLLADNEQFF.

This clonotype was picked up a small number of times. The chain employs TRBV19 and TRBJ1-5; D gene unclear. The germline V gene encodes CDR1 LNHDA and CDR2 SQIVND (reference sequence). The CDR3 spans 15 residues. Deletions cut 0 bases from V and 2 bases from J, with 8 bases between. CDR3 amino acids: CASSIEGIGNQPQHF. The CDR3 DNA reads TGTGCCAGTAGTATAGAAGGGATTGGCAATCAGCCCCAGCATTTT.

The chain carries TRBV20-1 and TRBJ1-6; 7 bases fit TRBD1. The CDR3 extends over 15 amino acids. The germline V gene has CDR1 DFQATT and CDR2 SNEGSKA (reference sequence). Trimming took 5 bases from V and 9 from J; bases not matched to a gene: 13. In DNA form, the CDR3 reads TGCAGTGCTCTGGGGAGACAGGGAACAGGTTCACCCCTCCACTTT. Translation: CSALGRQGTGSPLHF.

This clonotype was recorded at least ten times. The chain is built from TRBV12-3 or TRBV12-4 and TRBJ1-1; 8 bases are shared with TRBD1. CDR3 length equals 15 residues. V lost 5 bases and J lost 1; bases outside the gene matches: 6. CDR3 bases: TGTGCCAGCAGTCCGACAGGGGCTCAGAACACTGAAGCTTTCTTT. This encodes CASSPTGAQNTEAFF.

This clonotype has more than one count but fewer than ten. The rearrangement joins TRBV7-9 to TRBJ2-7; no clear D. The CDR3 spans 15 residues. Trimming pared 1 base from V and 4 bases from J, leaving 14 bases between. The germline CDR1 and CDR2 sequences are SEHNR and FQNEAQ (reference sequence). CDR3 bases: TGTGCCAGCAGCTTAGGGGCCGGCCTTTATTACGAGCAGTACTTC. This gives the protein CASSLGAGLYYEQYF.

In this sample, this clonotype turned up a few times. Relative to the germline gene, one junction end is altered; a read error may explain this. The V and J genes are TRBV27 and TRBJ2-2; 10 bases match TRBD2. Germline V lookup: CDR1 MNHEY, CDR2 SMNVEV (reference sequence). The CDR3 is made up of 16 amino acids. The CDR3: CASSLSGLAIAGELSF. CDR3 coding DNA: TGTGCCAGCAGTTTATCGGGACTAGCGATCGCCGGGGAGCTGTCTTTT.

This clonotype was seen ten or more times. This sequence joins TRBV12-3 or TRBV12-4 and TRBJ2-5, with D hard to call. CDR3 size: 17 residues. Trimming removed 3 bases from V and 4 bases from J, with 21 bases in between. CDR3 DNA: TGTGCCAGCAGTTTTGAGTACGGCGGCCAAGCAACAGAGACCCAGTACTTC. This codes for CASSFEYGGQATETQYF.

This clonotype appeared a few times. The genes are TRBV6-1 and TRBJ2-1, with D perhaps matching TRBD2 (6 bases). Germline lookup yields CDR1 MNHNS and CDR2 SASEGT. The CDR3 has 14 residues. The V end was cut by 5 bases, the J end by 3 bases, with 11 bases between. CDR3 sequence (DNA): TGTGCCAGCAGTTTCCGGGAGCACTACAATGAGCAGTTCTTC. Protein: CASSFREHYNEQFF.